This T cell receptor beta chain was sequenced for a study of T cells expressing NK-cell markers. Study information: All TCR beta repertoires analysed originated from sorted CD3+CD56+NKG2C+, CD3+CD56+NKG2C- and CD3+CD56-NKG2C+ T cells.

Generation of TCR beta cDNA was performed by 5'RACE template switching incorporating UMIs. Following a re-call of the 5' RACE reads, TCRdb has one entry per CDR3 protein and lacks DNA. The ten most abundant clones cover roughly 18% of a sample with under 200,000 distinct CDR3 sequences. The CDR3 runs 15 residues. Germline V CDR1 and CDR2: MNHEY, SMNVEV (reference sequence). A note on this clonotype: Its antigen is not identified.

Findings of the study overall: In 5 or 6 donors, dominant NKG2C+ clonotypes were about 1.0-7.0% of CD8+ T cells.

The sequence was obtained from a woman between 18 and 70 years old in good health. The chain employs TRBV27 and TRBJ2-5; TCRdb reports TRBD2, a call that lacks DNA to check it against. Sequenced: blood T cells: a sorted CD56 or NKG2C T cell subset, CD4+ or CD8+ T cells, or bulk PBMC T cells (not recorded which). CDR3: CASSLSGTIWETQYF.